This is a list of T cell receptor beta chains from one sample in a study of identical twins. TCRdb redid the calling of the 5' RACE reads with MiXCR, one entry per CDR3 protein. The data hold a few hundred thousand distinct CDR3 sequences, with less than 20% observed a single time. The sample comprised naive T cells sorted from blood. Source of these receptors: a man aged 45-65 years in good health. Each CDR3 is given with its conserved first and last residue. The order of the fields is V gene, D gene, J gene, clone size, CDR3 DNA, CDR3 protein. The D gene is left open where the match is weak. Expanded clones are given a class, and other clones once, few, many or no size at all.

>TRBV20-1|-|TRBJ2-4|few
TGCAGTGTCACGACTTCCTACCGGGGGTTGGGCAAAAACATTCAGTACTTC
CSVTTSYRGLGKNIQYF
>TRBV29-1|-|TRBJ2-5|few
TGCAGCGTTGAAGACAGGGATGAGACCCAGTACTTC
CSVEDRDETQYF
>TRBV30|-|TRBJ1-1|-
TGTGCCTGGAGGCGGTTTCGGTACACTGAAGCTTTCTTT
CAWRRFRYTEAFF
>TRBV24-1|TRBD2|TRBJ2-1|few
TGTGCCACCAGTGATTTACGTTGGCGGGGGGACCACAATGAGCAGTTCTTC
CATSDLRWRGDHNEQFF
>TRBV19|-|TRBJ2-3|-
TGTGCCAGTAGTATGTCGACGAACACCCGCACAGATACGCAGTATTTT
CASSMSTNTRTDTQYF
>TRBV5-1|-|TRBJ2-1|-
TGCGCCAGCGGGGGGCTCCTCTACAATGAGCAGTTCTTC
CASGGLLYNEQFF
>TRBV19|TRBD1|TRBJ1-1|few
TGTGCCAGTAGTACGACAGGGTTGGCTGAAGCTTTCTTT
CASSTTGLAEAFF
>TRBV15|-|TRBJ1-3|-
TGTGCCACCAGCAGGAACCCAGGGGCTGGCGACACCATATATTTT
CATSRNPGAGDTIYF
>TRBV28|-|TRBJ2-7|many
TGTGCCAGCAGGGCAGTTGGGGGGGGGCCCTACGAGCAGTACTTC
CASRAVGGGPYEQYF
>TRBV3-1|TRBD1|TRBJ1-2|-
TGTGCCAGCAGCCCCACCGGGACAGGGCAACGAGGCTACACCTTC
CASSPTGTGQRGYTF
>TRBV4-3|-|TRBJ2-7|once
TGCGCCAGCAGCCAAGAATTACTAGCTTCCTACGAGCAGTACTTC
CASSQELLASYEQYF
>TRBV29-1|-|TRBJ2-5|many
TGCAGCGTCCGGGACTCCTACGGAGAGACCCAGTACTTC
CSVRDSYGETQYF
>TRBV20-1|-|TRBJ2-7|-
TGCAGTGCTAGAGATTTCAGGGGCACTACCTACGAGCAGTACTTC
CSARDFRGTTYEQYF
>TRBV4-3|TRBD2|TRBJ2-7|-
TGCGCCAGCAGCCACGGGCTAGCGGGGGTGTACGAGCAGTACTTC
CASSHGLAGVYEQYF
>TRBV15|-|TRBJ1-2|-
TGTGCCACCAGCAGAGATATCACGGCCCGTTATGGCTACACCTTC
CATSRDITARYGYTF
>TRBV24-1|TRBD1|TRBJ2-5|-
TGTGCCACCAGTGATTTGGGGGACAGGGCCGGAGAGACCCAGTACTTC
CATSDLGDRAGETQYF
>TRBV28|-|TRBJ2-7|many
TGTGCCAGCAGTTTACGGCTCTCCGAGCAGTACTTC
CASSLRLSEQYF
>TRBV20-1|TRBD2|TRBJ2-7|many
TGCAGTGCCTACGGGACTAGCGGGAGTTACGAGCAGTACTTC
CSAYGTSGSYEQYF
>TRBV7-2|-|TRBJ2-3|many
TGTGCCAGCAGCCGCGAAATTAACACAGATACGCAGTATTTT
CASSREINTDTQYF
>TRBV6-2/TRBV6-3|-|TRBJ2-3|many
TGTGCCAGCAGTCGGGACAGCACAGATACGCAGTATTTT
CASSRDSTDTQYF
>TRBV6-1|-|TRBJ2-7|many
TGTGCCAGCAGTATGGAAACGGGACGGTCAGCTGAGCAGTACTTC
CASSMETGRSAEQYF
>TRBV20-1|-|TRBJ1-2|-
TGCAGTGCTAGCGGACCATGGGATACCTATGGCTACACCTTC
CSASGPWDTYGYTF
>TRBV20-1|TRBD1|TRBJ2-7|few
TGCAGTGCGCCCGGGACAGGGGGGCGAGGGTACGAGCAGTACTTC
CSAPGTGGRGYEQYF
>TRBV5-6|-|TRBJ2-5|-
TGTGCCAGCAGCTTGATATATGGGGAGACCCAGTACTTC
CASSLIYGETQYF
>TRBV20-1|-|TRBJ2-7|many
TGCAGTGCTAGAAGTTTGCGGGTGGGCTCCTACGAGCAGTACTTC
CSARSLRVGSYEQYF
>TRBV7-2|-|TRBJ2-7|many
TGTGCCAGCAGCTTTTTCGGGTCCTACGAGCAGTACTTC
CASSFFGSYEQYF
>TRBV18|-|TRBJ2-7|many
TGTGCCAGCTCACCACCGGTCAAGAGGAACGAGCAGTACTTC
CASSPPVKRNEQYF
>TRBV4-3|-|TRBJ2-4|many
TGCGCCAGCAGCCAAGAAACAGCAACCTTAGCCAAAAACATTCAGTACTTC
CASSQETATLAKNIQYF
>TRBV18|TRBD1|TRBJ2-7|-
TGTGCCAGCTCACCAGGGACAGGGACCGCGGGGCAGTACTTC
CASSPGTGTAGQYF
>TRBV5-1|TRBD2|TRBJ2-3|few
TGCGCCAGCAGCAGCGGGAGCCTAGCGGGAGAATGGACGCAGTATTTT
CASSSGSLAGEWTQYF
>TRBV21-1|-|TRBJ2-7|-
TGTGCCAGCAGCACATCAAGAAGCAGGGGGACAGGATACGAGCAGTACTTC
CASSTSRSRGTGYEQYF
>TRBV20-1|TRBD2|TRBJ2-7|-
TGCAGTGCTAATAGCGGGGGTGGGTCCTACGAGCAGTACTTC
CSANSGGGSYEQYF
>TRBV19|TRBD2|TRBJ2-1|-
TGTGCCAGTAGCCCTAGCGGGAGGGTCTATGAGCAGTTCTTC
CASSPSGRVYEQFF
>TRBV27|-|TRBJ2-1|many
TGTGCCAGCGGACTGGACTACAATGAGCAGTTCTTC
CASGLDYNEQFF
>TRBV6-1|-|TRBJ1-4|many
TGTGCCAGCAGGCCCAGGGGATTAGGATCAACTAATGAAAAACTGTTTTTT
CASRPRGLGSTNEKLFF
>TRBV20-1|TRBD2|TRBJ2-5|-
TGCAGTGCTAGTACTAGCGGGGGGCAAGAGACCCAGTACTTC
CSASTSGGQETQYF
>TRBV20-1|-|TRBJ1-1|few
TGCAGTGCCGGGGGGGGGCCGAACACTGAAGCTTTCTTT
CSAGGGPNTEAFF
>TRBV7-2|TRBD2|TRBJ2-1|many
TGTGCCAGCAGCTTAGCAGCGGGAGTTTACAATGAGCAGTTCTTC
CASSLAAGVYNEQFF
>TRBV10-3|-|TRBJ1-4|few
TGTGCCATCAGTGGGACACCCCATGAAAAACTGTTTTTT
CAISGTPHEKLFF
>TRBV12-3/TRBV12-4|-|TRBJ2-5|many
TGTGCCAGCAGCTCTTTGGGGATACAAGAGACCCAGTACTTC
CASSSLGIQETQYF
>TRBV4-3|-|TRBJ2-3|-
TGCGCCAGCAGCCAAACCGGGGCCACAGATACGCAGTATTTT
CASSQTGATDTQYF
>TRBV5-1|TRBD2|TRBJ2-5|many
TGCGCCAGCAGCGCGGGGGGGCCAGGGGAGACCCAGTACTTC
CASSAGGPGETQYF
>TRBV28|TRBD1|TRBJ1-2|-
TGTGCCAGCAGTCGAGGGGACAGCGCTAACTATGGCTACACCTTC
CASSRGDSANYGYTF
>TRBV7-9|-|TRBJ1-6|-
TGTGCCAGCAGCTTACGCGGACAGTCTAATTCACCCCTCCACTTT
CASSLRGQSNSPLHF
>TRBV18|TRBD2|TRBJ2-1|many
TGTGCCACCAAAGGTAGCGGGACTATCTACAATGAGCAGTTCTTC
CATKGSGTIYNEQFF
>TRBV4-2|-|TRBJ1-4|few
TGTGCCAGCAGCCAAGATTCGGGGGCAACTAATGAAAAACTGTTTTTT
CASSQDSGATNEKLFF
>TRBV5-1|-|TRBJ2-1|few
TGCGCCAGCAGCTTGGGGCTGGGCCAGCGGCGGAACAATGAGCAGTTCTTC
CASSLGLGQRRNNEQFF
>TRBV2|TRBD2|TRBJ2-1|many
TGTGCCAGCATTAGCGGGAGGTACAATGAGCAGTTCTTC
CASISGRYNEQFF
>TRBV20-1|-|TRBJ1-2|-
TGCAGTGCTAGAGATAGAAGTTCCCATGGCTACACCTTC
CSARDRSSHGYTF
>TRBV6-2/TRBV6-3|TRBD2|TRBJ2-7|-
TGTGCCAGCAGTTACGGACTAGTTCTCTACTTC
CASSYGLVLYF
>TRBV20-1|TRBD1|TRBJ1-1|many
TGCAGTGCTAGAGTAACAGGGGTTAACACTGAAGCTTTCTTT
CSARVTGVNTEAFF